A single sample is the source of the 32 T cell receptor beta chains below, sequenced in a study of cytomegalovirus exposure and HLA in healthy donors. Clones were read by immunoSEQ multiplex PCR, and TCRdb kept only the in-frame ones, dropping some. Among fewer than 200,000 clones, roughly nine tenths were seen once, and the ten largest hold 6% to 8%. The source material was PBMCs. The source of these receptors is a man aged 25 to 45 in good health and CMV-seropositive.

Concerning this clone: The sample carries other DNA sequences with the same CDR3. V usage is TRBV7-9 and J usage is TRBJ1-5; D call uncertain. V was cut by 1 base and J by 4 bases, with 5 bases left in between. This CDR3 spans 13 amino acids. CDR1 SEHNR and CDR2 FQNEAQ come from the germline V gene (reference sequence). The CDR3 protein is CASSLGRNQPQHF. CDR3 coding DNA: TGTGCCAGCAGCTTAGGTAGAAATCAGCCCCAGCATTTT.

V is TRBV27 and J is TRBJ2-3; the D is unclear. This CDR3 spans 19 amino acids. The V gene's germline CDR1 is MNHEY and CDR2 SMNVEV (reference sequence). Trimming pared 4 bases from V and 3 bases from J, leaving 26 bases between. CDR3 in amino acids: CASSSVPRAPGLKTDTQYF. As DNA, the CDR3 is TGTGCCAGCAGTTCTGTCCCTAGAGCCCCGGGCCTAAAAACAGATACGCAGTATTTT.

The chain employs TRBV7-6 and TRBJ1-5, with D perhaps matching TRBD1 (5 bases). Between the trimmed V and J ends, which lost 0 bases and 9 bases, there was a span of 12 bases. The CDR3 runs 14 residues. The germline gives CDR1 SGHVS, CDR2 FNYEAQ. DNA for the CDR3: TGTGCCAGCAGCTTAGCGGTGGGGGGGAGGCCCCAGCATTTT. This translates into CASSLAVGGRPQHF. Complete variable domain (other parts from reference TRBV7-6 and TRBJ1-5): GAGVSQSPRYKVTKRGQDVALRCDPISGHVSLYWYRQALGQGPEFLTYFNYEAQQDKSGLPNDRFSAERPEGSISTLTIQRTEQRDSAMYRCASSLAVGGRPQHFGDGTRLSIL.

The chain recombines TRBV9 with TRBJ2-1, with 10 bases that match TRBD2. Germline assignment: CDR1 SGDLS and CDR2 YYNGEE. CDR3 length equals 16 residues. Trimming at V came to 0 bases and at J to 5 bases, leaving 5 bases not matched to a gene. CDR3 sequence: CASSVALAGRNNEQFF. The CDR3 bases are TGTGCCAGCAGCGTAGCACTAGCGGGGCGTAACAATGAGCAGTTCTTC.

V and J are TRBV7-9 and TRBJ1-2; the D is unclear. The CDR3 runs 15 residues. Germline V gene lookup returns CDR1 SEHNR and CDR2 FQNEAQ (reference sequence). Between the trimmed V and J ends, which lost 5 bases and 4 bases, there was a span of 17 bases. CDR3 coding DNA: TGTGCCAGCAGCCCCCAGCCAAATGTTATCTATGGCTACACCTTC. This sequence encodes CASSPQPNVIYGYTF.

This chain connects TRBV27 to TRBJ2-5, with D uncertain. V was cut by 2 bases and J by 2 bases, with 6 bases left in between. The germline V gene encodes CDR1 MNHEY and CDR2 SMNVEV (reference sequence). CDR3 length: 13 residues. CDR3 protein: CASSLVAQETQYF. In DNA, the CDR3 is TGTGCCAGCAGTTTAGTTGCGCAAGAGACCCAGTACTTC.

This clone was observed a few times. The chain uses TRBV2 and TRBJ2-5; D call uncertain. There are 14 residues in the CDR3. Germline CDR1 SNHLY, CDR2 FYNNEI. Deletions cut 0 bases from V and 3 bases from J, with 8 bases between. CDR3 sequence: CASSEAYGEETQYF. The CDR3 DNA reads TGTGCCAGCAGTGAAGCGTACGGAGAAGAGACCCAGTACTTC. Filled out from reference TRBV2 and TRBJ2-5, the complete variable domain reads EPEVTQTPSHQVTQMGQEVILRCVPISNHLYFYWYRQILGQKVEFLVSFYNNEISEKSEIFDDQFSVERPDGSNFTLKIRSTKLEDSAMYFCASSEAYGEETQYFGPGTRLLVL.

As to this clone: Mismatch with germline at one junction end may stem from a read error. The rearrangement links TRBV7-7 to TRBJ2-3; 10 bases are a match to TRBD2. The V gene's germline CDR1 is SSHAT and CDR2 FNYEAQ (reference sequence). This CDR3 has 18 amino acids. The CDR3 coding sequence is TGTGCTAGCAGCTTGCTCGAAAGCGGGAGGGCTGGGGGAGATACGCAGTATTTT. The encoded protein is CASSLLESGRAGGDTQYF.

The rearrangement joins TRBV27 to TRBJ1-5, with D perhaps matching TRBD1 (6 bases). Germline assignment: CDR1 MNHEY and CDR2 SMNVEV (reference sequence). The CDR3 runs to 14 residues. The V end was cut by 5 bases, the J end by 5 bases, with 13 bases between. The CDR3 bases are TGTGCCAGCAGTCCAGGGGTCTGGGATCAGCCCCAGCATTTT. It is translated as CASSPGVWDQPQHF.

The V and J genes are TRBV9 and TRBJ2-7; D ambiguous. The CDR3 sequence is 15 residues long. Trimming removed 0 bases from V and 4 bases from J, with 14 bases in between. Germline values: CDR1 SGDLS, CDR2 YYNGEE. The CDR3 region has the DNA TGTGCCAGCAGCGTAGGCTGGGCTAGTATGTACGAGCAGTACTTC. As protein: CASSVGWASMYEQYF.

The chain employs TRBV10-2 and TRBJ2-1; the D is unclear. The germline V and J ends were trimmed by 3 bases and 12 bases, with 12 bases remaining between them. CDR3 length equals 12 residues. Germline V CDR1 and CDR2: WSHSY, SAAADI. In nucleotides, the CDR3 is TGCGCCAGCAGTGATAAGGTGGCCACGCAGTTCTTC. This codes for CASSDKVATQFF.

The chain carries TRBV21-1 and TRBJ2-7; the D segment call TRBD2 is taken from the table without a DNA check. TRBV21-1 is reported as a pseudogene. This CDR3 spans 16 amino acids. The CDR3: CASSKLSSGRFYEQYF. The CDR3 DNA follows: TGTGCCAGCAGCAAGCTTTCTAGCGGGAGGTTTTACGAGCAGTACTTC.

The V and J genes are TRBV6-5 and TRBJ1-6; unclear D gene. The ends were cut back, 7 bases at V and 4 bases at J, with 5 bases in the middle. The CDR3 is made up of 12 amino acids. CDR1 is MNHEY and CDR2 is SVGAGI in the germline V gene. The CDR3 DNA follows: TGTGCCAGCACGGGTTATAATTCACCCCTCCACTTT. This translates into CASTGYNSPLHF.

The chain is built from TRBV15 and TRBJ2-1, with TRBD2 matching over 10 bases. The germline V gene encodes CDR1 LNHNV and CDR2 YYDKDF (reference sequence). V shed 0 bases and J 5 bases; nucleotides not matched to a gene: 4. CDR3 length: 16 amino acids. CDR3 sequence: CATSRDRAGGNNEQFF. DNA for the CDR3: TGTGCCACCAGCAGAGATCGAGCGGGGGGGAACAATGAGCAGTTCTTC.

The rearrangement uses TRBV19 and TRBJ1-5; 10 bases are shared with TRBD1. V shed 5 bases, J shed 5 bases, and the junction held 9 bases outside the gene matches. This CDR3 is built from 16 residues. In germline, CDR1 is LNHDA, CDR2 SQIVND (reference sequence). CDR3 residues: CASSGDRGLGDQPQHF. CDR3 DNA: TGTGCCAGTAGTGGGGACAGGGGTTTGGGAGATCAGCCCCAGCATTTT.

This clone was counted between two and nine times. The chain links TRBV9 to TRBJ1-2; D is undetermined. Looked up from germline, CDR1 is SGDLS and CDR2 is YYNGEE. V lost 0 bases to trimming and J lost 8 bases, with 11 bases between them. The CDR3 runs 13 residues. DNA for the CDR3: TGTGCCAGCAGCGTAGGAGGGTCTTGGGGCTACACCTTC. It encodes CASSVGGSWGYTF.

The chain has TRBV15 and TRBJ2-1; D might be TRBD1 (6 bases). Trimming took off 0 bases at V and 8 bases at J, with 17 bases between the two ends. Germline CDR1 reads LNHNV; CDR2 reads YYDKDF (reference sequence). The CDR3 consists of 16 residues. In DNA form, the CDR3 reads TGTGCCACCAGCAGAGATAAGGGGGTTAGCCGAGATGAGCAGTTCTTC. The encoded protein is CATSRDKGVSRDEQFF.

The chain is built from TRBV6-5 and TRBJ2-5, with 7 positions matching TRBD2. J lost 5 bases, V lost 6 bases, and 6 bases had no gene match. The CDR3 covers 13 residues. The germline V gene encodes CDR1 MNHEY and CDR2 SVGAGI. CDR3 loop: CASSFGGSETQYF. The CDR3 DNA sequence: TGTGCCAGCAGCTTCGGGGGGTCGGAGACCCAGTACTTC.

This chain links TRBV5-1 with TRBJ2-3, with a possible D match to TRBD2 (5 bases). The germline V gene encodes CDR1 SGHRS and CDR2 YFSETQ. The V end lost 0 bases, the J end lost 2 bases, and 13 bases lay between the germline ends. The length of the CDR3 is 16 residues. The DNA of the CDR3 is TGCGCCAGCAGCTTGGTCAATGGGAGAACCACAGATACGCAGTATTTT. Its translation: CASSLVNGRTTDTQYF.

The chain combines TRBV4-1 with TRBJ1-1; D is possibly TRBD1 (5 bases). Per germline, CDR1 MGHRA and CDR2 YSYEKL. CDR3 length equals 12 residues. V shed 0 bases and J shed 10 bases, with 9 bases lying between them. The chain's CDR3 is CASSQDQGRAFF. CDR3 DNA sequence: TGCGCCAGCAGCCAAGATCAGGGTAGAGCTTTCTTT.

In this sample, this clone turned up a few times. The chain recombines TRBV11-1 with TRBJ2-7, with D unresolved. Per the germline V gene, CDR1 is SGHAT and CDR2 is FQDESV (reference sequence). Between the trimmed V and J ends, which lost 4 bases and 0 bases, there was a span of 13 bases. The CDR3 contains 15 residues. The CDR3 bases are TGTGCCAGCAGCTCGGCCACTCTACCCTCCTACGAGCAGTACTTC. Residues: CASSSATLPSYEQYF.

A single count supports this clone. CDR3 amino acids: CASSGLAGTNEQFF. The CDR3 nucleotides read TGTGCCAGCAGCGGACTAGCGGGAACCAATGAGCAGTTCTTC. The chain has TRBV9 and TRBJ2-1; TRBD2 agrees at 11 bases. CDR3 size: 14 residues. Looked up from germline, CDR1 is SGDLS and CDR2 is YYNGEE. Trimming cost V 3 bases and J 6 bases; bases outside gene matches: 2.

This clone has just one count. The chain links TRBV27 to TRBJ2-3, with 9 positions matching TRBD2. J lost 3 bases, V lost 3 bases, and 7 bases had no gene match. CDR3 length: 16 amino acids. Germline CDR1 MNHEY, CDR2 SMNVEV (reference sequence). DNA for the CDR3: TGTGCCAGCAGTTTCGGTAGCGGGAGAGGTACAGATACGCAGTATTTT. Translated, it gives CASSFGSGRGTDTQYF.

This clone was counted a few times. V and J are TRBV6-5 and TRBJ2-7; perhaps TRBD1 as D (6 bases). Germline V gene data show CDR1 as MNHEY and CDR2 as SVGAGI. V was pared by 6 bases and J by 0 bases, with 9 bases between. CDR3 length: 13 residues. CDR3 coding DNA: TGTGCCAGCAGACGGGACATCTCCTACGAGCAGTACTTC. Translating gives CASRRDISYEQYF.

The J gene is TRBJ2-7, the V gene TRBV15, with D tentatively TRBD1 (5 bases). This CDR3 has 15 residues. With 0 bases removed from V and 3 bases from J, the gap between germline ends came to 12 bases. CDR1 and CDR2 (germline): LNHNV, YYDKDF (reference sequence). CDR3 sequence: CATSRDKAGNYEQYF. CDR3 coding DNA: TGTGCCACCAGCAGAGATAAGGCAGGGAACTACGAGCAGTACTTC.

In DNA form, the CDR3 reads TGTGCCAGCAGTCTTGGACAGCAAACAGATACGCAGTATTTT. It specifies CASSLGQQTDTQYF. The chain recombines TRBV11-2 with TRBJ2-3; tentatively, D is TRBD1 (6 bases). The germline gives CDR1 SGHAT, CDR2 FQNNGV. The CDR3 runs to 14 residues. Trimming took off 6 bases at V and 3 bases at J, with 13 bases between the two ends.

The chain carries TRBV14 and TRBJ1-1; 8 nucleotides agree with TRBD1. Losses at the gene ends were 5 bases for V and 4 bases for J; bases not matched to a gene: 6. This CDR3 comprises 14 residues. Germline loops: CDR1 SGHDN, CDR2 FVKESK. The CDR3 here is CASSVQDRVTEAFF. The CDR3 DNA is TGTGCCAGCAGCGTACAGGACAGGGTCACTGAAGCTTTCTTT.

The chain combines TRBV4-1 with TRBJ2-7; tentatively, D is TRBD1 or TRBD2 (5 bases each). Germline CDR1 MGHRA, CDR2 YSYEKL. Between the trimmed V and J ends, which lost 0 bases and 0 bases, there was a span of 9 bases. The CDR3 is 15 residues long. As DNA, the CDR3 is TGCGCCAGCAGCCAAGATGGGGGAGCCTCCTACGAGCAGTACTTC. This sequence encodes CASSQDGGASYEQYF.

This clone was observed a single time. V and J are TRBV6-6 and TRBJ2-1; D gene uncertain. Trimming removed 8 bases from V and 3 bases from J, with 8 bases in between. CDR3 length equals 12 residues. Looked up from germline, CDR1 is MNHNY and CDR2 is SVGAGI (reference sequence). The DNA of the CDR3 is TGTGCCAGCCGGTGGGACTACAATGAGCAGTTCTTC. It is translated as CASRWDYNEQFF.

This chain connects TRBV6-5 to TRBJ2-3, with D unresolved. Germline CDR1 is MNHEY and CDR2 is SVGAGI. Trimming left V 10 bases short and J 0 bases short, with 14 bases between. CDR3 length: 14 amino acids. The CDR3 loop reads CAKHQDGSTDTQYF. The CDR3 coding sequence is TGTGCCAAACACCAAGACGGAAGCACAGATACGCAGTATTTT.

The chain recombines TRBV7-3 with TRBJ2-1; 9 nucleotides line up with TRBD1. The CDR3 consists of 15 residues. With 5 bases clipped from V and 4 bases from J, the junction kept 6 bases outside the gene matches. Germline V lookup: CDR1 SGHTA, CDR2 FQGTGA. CDR3 sequence (DNA): TGTGCCAGCAGCCCCGGGACAGGGTTTTACAATGAGCAGTTCTTC. Translating gives CASSPGTGFYNEQFF.

J is TRBJ1-1 and V is TRBV5-1; weak D call: TRBD1 (5 bases). CDR1 is SGHRS, CDR2 YFSETQ, per germline. The CDR3 has 14 amino acids. Trimming removed 3 bases at V and 1 base at J, with 10 bases between. CDR3 coding DNA: TGCGCCAGCAGCTCTCGCGGACAGAACACTGAAGCTTTCTTT. Its translation is CASSSRGQNTEAFF.